Shown below are 30 T cell receptor beta chains from a single sample sequenced in a study of shared clonotypes between healthy human individuals. TCRdb's copy holds only in-frame clones and misses some; the assay was immunoSEQ multiplex PCR. The sample yields over a million clones, about 70% seen once. The sequenced sample consisted of memory CD4+ T cells sorted from blood. Regarding subset: CD45RA-negative fraction. All receptors come from a man aged 18 to 30 in good health.

On this clone itself: The same CDR3 also results from other DNA sequences found in this sample. This sequence joins TRBV7-2 and TRBJ2-1; D unresolved. Trimming removed 4 bases at V and 4 bases at J, with 5 bases between. The CDR3 spans 12 residues. Germline V gene lookup returns CDR1 SGHTA and CDR2 FQGNSA. Here the CDR3 reads CASSSYYNEQFF. In DNA, the CDR3 is TGTGCCAGCAGCTCGTATTACAATGAGCAGTTCTTC.

This chain links TRBV18 with TRBJ2-2; D uncertain. Germline values: CDR1 KGHSH, CDR2 LQKENI. This CDR3 comprises 15 residues. The V gene lost 3 bases and the J gene lost 5 bases, with 13 bases spanning the gap. The CDR3 nucleotides read TGTGCCAGCTCACCTACCCCCTTAGGAACCGGGGAGCTGTTTTTT. Protein sequence: CASSPTPLGTGELFF.

This clone has a handful of counts. The chain's CDR3 is CAWSVTGVSNTEAFF. DNA for the CDR3: TGTGCCTGGAGTGTAACAGGGGTCTCGAACACTGAAGCTTTCTTT. The rearrangement uses TRBV30 and TRBJ1-1; 7 bases fit TRBD1. V shed 0 bases, J shed 1 base, and the junction held 5 bases outside the gene matches. CDR3 size: 15 residues. Germline V gene sequence: CDR1 GTSNPN, CDR2 SVGIG (reference sequence).

The gene calls are TRBV5-5 and TRBJ2-2, with D uncertain. Germline V gives CDR1 SGHKS, CDR2 YYEKEE (reference sequence). The length of the CDR3 is 15 residues. V gave up 5 bases and J gave up 8 bases, with 19 bases separating them. CDR3 in DNA: TGTGCCAGCAGTTTATCGGGCCTTATTGTTGGGGAGCTGTTTTTT. Its protein product is CASSLSGLIVGELFF.

Ten or more counts support this clone. The chain has TRBV30 and TRBJ2-1; TRBD1 might be the D (6 bases). Per germline, CDR1 GTSNPN and CDR2 SVGIG (reference sequence). The CDR3 loop spans 8 amino acids. CDR3 DNA sequence: TGTGATGGACAGCCGGAGTTCTTC. Translated: CDGQPEFF.

This clone was seen just once. The chain carries TRBV28 and TRBJ1-3; TRBD1 agrees at 10 bases. In germline, CDR1 is MDHEN, CDR2 SYDVKM. This CDR3 contains 15 residues. Trimming at V came to 6 bases and at J to 4 bases, leaving 6 bases not matched to a gene. The DNA for the CDR3 is TGTGCCAGCAGACCGACAGGGGGCGCCGGAAACACCATATATTTT. It yields the protein CASRPTGGAGNTIYF.

The chain employs TRBV7-2 and TRBJ2-7; D tentatively fits TRBD1 or TRBD2 (5 bases each). Per the germline V gene, CDR1 is SGHTA and CDR2 is FQGNSA. Trimming cost V 0 bases and J 0 bases, with 15 bases left between them. The CDR3 has 17 amino acids. This chain's CDR3 is CASSLARGRGDSYEQYF. CDR3 nucleotides: TGTGCCAGCAGCTTAGCTCGGGGTCGGGGCGACTCCTACGAGCAGTACTTC.

V gene TRBV29-1 combines with J gene TRBJ1-1; D perhaps matches TRBD1 (5 bases). Deletions cut 4 bases from V and 2 bases from J, with 11 bases between. The CDR3 covers 13 residues. From germline, CDR1 is SQVTM and CDR2 ANQGSEA. The CDR3, as DNA: TGCAGCGTTGGAAAGGGGATCAACACTGAAGCTTTCTTT. This translates into CSVGKGINTEAFF.

This chain uses TRBV9 with TRBJ2-2; TRBD2 matches 14 bases. J was trimmed by 5 bases and V by 3 bases; bases with no gene match: 15. The CDR3 extends over 20 amino acids. Germline-derived CDR1 and CDR2 are SGDLS and YYNGEE. Here the CDR3 reads CASSERGLAGATGGTGELFF. The CDR3 DNA sequence: TGTGCCAGCAGCGAGAGGGGACTAGCGGGGGCCACTGGAGGGACCGGGGAGCTGTTTTTT.

On this clone: Other DNA sequences in the sample encode the same CDR3. V is TRBV9 and J is TRBJ2-3; D uncertain. The V end was cut by 0 bases, the J end by 0 bases, with 5 bases between. There are 14 residues in the CDR3. Germline-derived CDR1 and CDR2 are SGDLS and YYNGEE. CDR3 coding DNA: TGTGCCAGCAGCGTAGTCGGAAGCACAGATACGCAGTATTTT. Protein: CASSVVGSTDTQYF.

J is TRBJ1-6 and V is TRBV19, with a tentative D call TRBD1 (6 bases). This CDR3 has 15 residues. The V end lost 6 bases, the J end lost 6 bases, and 15 bases lay between the germline ends. Germline CDR1 reads LNHDA; CDR2 reads SQIVND (reference sequence). CDR3 sequence reads: CASRTSTGTNSPLHF. CDR3 DNA: TGTGCCAGTAGAACGTCGACAGGAACTAATTCACCCCTCCACTTT.

This clone showed up just a few times. The rearrangement joins TRBV28 to TRBJ2-3; D is unresolved. The CDR3 loop spans 12 amino acids. Per the germline V gene, CDR1 is MDHEN and CDR2 is SYDVKM. V lost 5 bases, J lost 7 bases, and 10 bases lay in between. Written as DNA, the CDR3 is TGTGCCAGCAGTAAGTTGCCAAATACGCAGTATTTT. Its protein product is CASSKLPNTQYF.

Details on this clone: It may be a read error: a sequence one base away is much more abundant. The sample has other DNA sequences that encode this CDR3 too. The CDR3 region has the DNA TGTGCCAGCAGCTTCGTGAACACCGGGGAGCTGTTTTTT. This translates into CASSFVNTGELFF. This chain joins TRBV11-2 and TRBJ2-2; D unresolved. Germline CDR1 is SGHAT and CDR2 is FQNNGV. The V end was cut by 3 bases, the J end by 1 base, with 3 bases between. CDR3 length: 13 amino acids.

This clone was picked up a small number of times. The chain recombines TRBV28 with TRBJ1-5; 7 nucleotides line up with TRBD1. The CDR3 is made up of 15 amino acids. The germline V gene encodes CDR1 MDHEN and CDR2 SYDVKM. V trimming: 4 bases; J trimming: 2 bases; junction bases outside the gene matches: 5. CDR3 region: CASSSPTGRNQPQHF. For the CDR3, the DNA is TGTGCCAGCAGTTCTCCGACAGGGCGCAATCAGCCCCAGCATTTT.

The gene calls are TRBV6-1 and TRBJ2-2; 8 bases are shared with TRBD1. The CDR3 loop spans 15 amino acids. Germline-derived CDR1 and CDR2 are MNHNS and SASEGT. J was trimmed by 6 bases and V by 6 bases; bases with no gene match: 9. CDR3 amino acids: CASSHGQGNAGELFF. For the CDR3, the DNA is TGTGCCAGCAGCCACGGACAGGGTAACGCCGGGGAGCTGTTTTTT.

This chain connects TRBV5-4 to TRBJ2-1, with a possible D match to TRBD2 (6 bases). V shed 0 bases and J shed 2 bases, with 12 bases lying between them. The CDR3 loop spans 16 amino acids. Germline loops: CDR1 SGHNT, CDR2 YYREEE (reference sequence). Here the CDR3 reads CASSLGGGNPYNEQFF. CDR3 nucleotides: TGTGCCAGCAGCTTGGGAGGCGGGAATCCCTACAATGAGCAGTTCTTC.

This clone is a singleton in its sample. The gene calls are TRBV5-1 and TRBJ1-3; D call uncertain. CDR3 length: 14 amino acids. Germline CDR1 reads SGHRS; CDR2 reads YFSETQ. Trimming removed 2 bases at V and 2 bases at J, with 8 bases between. The CDR3: CASSFSITGNTIYF. The CDR3 nucleotides are TGCGCCAGCAGCTTCTCAATCACTGGAAACACCATATATTTT.

The chain combines TRBV14 with TRBJ2-1; D is undetermined. V lost 1 base to trimming and J lost 8 bases, with 6 bases between them. Germline CDR1 and CDR2: SGHDN and FVKESK. There are 12 residues in the CDR3. Here the CDR3 DNA reads TGTGCCAGCAGCCAAGGACGCTATGAGCAGTTCTTC. This translates into CASSQGRYEQFF.

V is TRBV19 and J is TRBJ1-3; D unclear. With 7 bases removed from V and 4 bases from J, the gap between germline ends came to 14 bases. This CDR3 contains 14 residues. Germline V gene lookup returns CDR1 LNHDA and CDR2 SQIVND (reference sequence). Written as DNA, the CDR3 is TGTGCCAGTACCTGGCAGAGAGGGGGAAACACCATATATTTT. Translating it yields CASTWQRGGNTIYF.

The rearrangement links TRBV28 to TRBJ2-5; 14 nucleotides match TRBD2. CDR3 length equals 17 residues. In germline, CDR1 is MDHEN, CDR2 SYDVKM. V was pared by 2 bases and J by 0 bases, with 2 bases of the junction left unmatched. The CDR3 DNA follows: TGTGCCAGCAGTTTAGGACTAGCGGGAGGTAACCAAGAGACCCAGTACTTC. It specifies CASSLGLAGGNQETQYF. Drawing the rest from reference TRBV28 and TRBJ2-5, the complete variable domain is DVKVTQSSRYLVKRTGEKVFLECVQDMDHENMFWYRQDPGLGLRLIYFSYDVKMKEKGDIPEGYSVSREKKERFSLILESASTNQTSMYLCASSLGLAGGNQETQYFGPGTRLLVL.

The chain uses TRBV7-2 and TRBJ2-7; D uncertain. Trimming took off 6 bases at V and 7 bases at J, with 10 bases between the two ends. The CDR3 has 11 amino acids. Germline V gene sequence: CDR1 SGHTA, CDR2 FQGNSA. The CDR3 region is CASSQLGEQYF. The DNA of the CDR3 is TGTGCCAGCAGTCAACTGGGGGAGCAGTACTTC.

The chain combines TRBV6-6 with TRBJ2-5; tentatively, D is TRBD1 (5 bases). Germline V gene data show CDR1 as MNHNY and CDR2 as SVGAGI (reference sequence). This CDR3 has 14 residues. V was clipped by 2 bases and J by 4 bases, with 11 bases between them. CDR3 protein: CASSYRGSRETQYF. In DNA form, the CDR3 reads TGTGCCAGCAGTTACAGGGGATCGCGAGAGACCCAGTACTTC.

The chain is built from TRBV10-3 and TRBJ1-3; 9 bases align to TRBD1. From germline, CDR1 is ENHRY and CDR2 SYGVKD. The CDR3 length is 18 residues. The J segment lost 3 bases and the V segment lost 3 bases, leaving 12 bases of the junction unmatched. Here the CDR3 DNA reads TGTGCCATCAGTGAACAGGGGGCAATCAGGATCGGTGGAAACACCATATATTTT. Amino acids: CAISEQGAIRIGGNTIYF.

This clone appeared once. This sequence joins TRBV27 and TRBJ2-7, with D unclear. Per the germline V gene, CDR1 is MNHEY and CDR2 is SMNVEV (reference sequence). CDR3 length equals 13 residues. V dropped 3 bases and J dropped 6 bases, with 12 bases sitting between them. The DNA of the CDR3 is TGTGCCAGCAGTTTGGCCCTCTGGGGCGAGCAGTACTTC. Translation gives CASSLALWGEQYF.

Written as DNA, the CDR3 is TGTGCCAGCAGCTCCCCGACAGGGATGAAAGGCTACACCTTC. It encodes CASSSPTGMKGYTF. The chain couples TRBV7-2 to TRBJ1-2, with 7 bases aligning to TRBD1. With 4 bases clipped from V and 8 bases from J, the junction kept 10 bases outside the gene matches. This CDR3 has 14 residues. CDR1 is SGHTA and CDR2 is FQGNSA in the germline V gene.

The rearrangement links TRBV4-1 to TRBJ2-5; the D gene is possibly TRBD1 (5 bases). CDR3 length equals 15 residues. V was cut by 0 bases and J by 5 bases, with 13 bases left in between. CDR1 is MGHRA, CDR2 YSYEKL, per germline. The CDR3 spells CASSQDQVGQETQYF. CDR3 bases: TGCGCCAGCAGCCAAGATCAAGTGGGGCAGGAGACCCAGTACTTC.

This chain connects TRBV5-1 to TRBJ1-4; D perhaps matches TRBD1 (5 bases). Per germline, CDR1 SGHRS and CDR2 YFSETQ. With 2 bases removed from V and 4 bases from J, the gap between germline ends came to 15 bases. The CDR3 loop spans 16 amino acids. The CDR3 coding sequence is TGCGCCAGCAGCTTAACACCGGGACTGATTAATGAAAAACTGTTTTTT. It specifies CASSLTPGLINEKLFF.

This chain uses TRBV6-5 with TRBJ2-3, with D perhaps TRBD1 (5 bases). The CDR3 has 15 amino acids. V was clipped by 4 bases and J by 0 bases, with 11 bases between them. Germline values: CDR1 MNHEY, CDR2 SVGAGI. This CDR3 reads CASSLGQGSTDTQYF. In nucleotides, the CDR3 is TGTGCCAGCAGTTTGGGGCAGGGTAGCACAGATACGCAGTATTTT.

This chain joins TRBV6-5 and TRBJ2-3, with D perhaps matching TRBD2 (6 bases). Per the germline V gene, CDR1 is MNHEY and CDR2 is SVGAGI. Trimming cost V 3 bases and J 0 bases, with 10 bases left between them. The CDR3 length is 15 residues. The CDR3 DNA sequence: TGTGCCAGCAGTTATAGCGGCCCTAGCACAGATACGCAGTATTTT. Its translation is CASSYSGPSTDTQYF.

The genes are TRBV4-1 and TRBJ2-3, with TRBD1 matching over 9 bases. After removal of 4 bases from V and 0 bases from J, the junction contained 17 bases not matched to a gene. Germline V CDR1 and CDR2: MGHRA, YSYEKL. This CDR3 has 20 amino acids. The CDR3 reads CASSLKPGQGPSSSTDTQYF. Here the CDR3 DNA reads TGCGCCAGCAGCCTAAAACCGGGACAGGGCCCTTCGTCGAGCACAGATACGCAGTATTTT.